What follows is one T cell receptor beta chain and its context. The antigen remains unidentified. The V gene lost 3 bases and the J gene lost 4 bases, with 12 bases spanning the gap. This CDR3 contains 14 residues. The germline V gene encodes CDR1 MGHRA and CDR2 YSYEKL. This entry belongs to a study of T cell repertoires in cytomegalovirus infection. TCRdb re-called the reads with MiXCR, one entry per CDR3 protein. The data hold about 890,000 distinct CDR3 sequences, with around 32% observed a single time. Here the sequenced sample was cultured CD8+ T cells from PBMCs, taken from culture after CMV antigen stimulation. This TCR came from a human donor in good health (CMV status not recorded). Some clones in this sample may be carry-over from other donors' samples. The chain couples TRBV4-1 to TRBJ2-5; tentatively, D is TRBD2 (6 bases). DNA of the CDR3: TGCGCCAGCAGCCATGGCGGGGATGGAGAGACCCAGTACTTC. Its protein product is CASSHGGDGETQYF.